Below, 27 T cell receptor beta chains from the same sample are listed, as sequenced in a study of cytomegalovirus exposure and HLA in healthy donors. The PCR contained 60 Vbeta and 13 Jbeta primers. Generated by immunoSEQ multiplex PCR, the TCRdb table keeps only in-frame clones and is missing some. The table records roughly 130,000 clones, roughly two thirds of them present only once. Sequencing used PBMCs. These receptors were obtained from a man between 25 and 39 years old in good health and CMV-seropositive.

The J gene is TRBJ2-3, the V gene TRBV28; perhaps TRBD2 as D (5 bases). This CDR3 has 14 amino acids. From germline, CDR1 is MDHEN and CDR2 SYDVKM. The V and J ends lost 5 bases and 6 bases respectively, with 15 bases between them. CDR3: CASSAPDSTDTQYF. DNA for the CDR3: TGTGCCAGCAGTGCCCCGGACTCGACGGATACGCAGTATTTT.

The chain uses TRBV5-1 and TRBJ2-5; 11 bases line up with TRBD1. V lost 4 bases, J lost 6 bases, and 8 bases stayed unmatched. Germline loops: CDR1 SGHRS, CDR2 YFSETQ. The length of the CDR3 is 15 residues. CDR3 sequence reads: CASSPRTGGGKTQYF. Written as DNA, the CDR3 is TGCGCCAGCAGCCCCCGGACAGGGGGCGGGAAGACCCAGTACTTC.

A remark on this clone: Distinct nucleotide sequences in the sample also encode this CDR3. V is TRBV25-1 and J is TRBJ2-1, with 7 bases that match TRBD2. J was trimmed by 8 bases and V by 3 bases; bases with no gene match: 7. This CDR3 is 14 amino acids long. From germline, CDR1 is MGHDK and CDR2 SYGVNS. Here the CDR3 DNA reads TGTGCCAGCAGTGATCGACTAGCCGGCGATGAGCAGTTCTTC. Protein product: CASSDRLAGDEQFF.

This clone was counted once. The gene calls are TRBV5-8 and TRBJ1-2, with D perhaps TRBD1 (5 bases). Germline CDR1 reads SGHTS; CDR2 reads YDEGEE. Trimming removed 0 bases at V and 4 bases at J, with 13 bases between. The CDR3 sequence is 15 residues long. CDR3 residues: CASSLAGHAFYGYTF. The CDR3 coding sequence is TGTGCCAGCAGCTTGGCCGGACACGCGTTCTATGGCTACACCTTC.

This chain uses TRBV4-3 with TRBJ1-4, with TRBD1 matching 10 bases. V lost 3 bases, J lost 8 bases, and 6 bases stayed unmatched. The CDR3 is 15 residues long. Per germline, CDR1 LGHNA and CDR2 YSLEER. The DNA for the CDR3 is TGCGCCAGCAGCCATCGACAGGGGGCACTAGAAAAACTGTTTTTT. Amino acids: CASSHRQGALEKLFF.

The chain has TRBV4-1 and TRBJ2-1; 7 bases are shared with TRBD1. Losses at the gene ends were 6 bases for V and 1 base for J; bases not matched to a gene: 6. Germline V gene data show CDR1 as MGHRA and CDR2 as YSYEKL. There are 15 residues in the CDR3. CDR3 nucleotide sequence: TGCGCCAGCAGTCTCCGGGACAGATCCTACAATGAGCAGTTCTTC. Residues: CASSLRDRSYNEQFF.

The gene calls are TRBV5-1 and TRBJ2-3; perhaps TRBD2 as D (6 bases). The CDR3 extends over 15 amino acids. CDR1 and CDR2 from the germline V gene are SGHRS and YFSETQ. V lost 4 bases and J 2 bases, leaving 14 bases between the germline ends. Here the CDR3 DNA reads TGCGCCAGCAGCGGGGGGAGCGGCCACACAGATACGCAGTATTTT. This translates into CASSGGSGHTDTQYF.

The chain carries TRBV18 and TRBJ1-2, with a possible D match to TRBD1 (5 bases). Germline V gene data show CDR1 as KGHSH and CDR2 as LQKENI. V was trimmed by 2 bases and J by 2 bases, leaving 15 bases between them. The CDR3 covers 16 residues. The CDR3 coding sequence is TGTGCCAGCTCACCAAACCTTGAGACAGTAAACTATGGCTACACCTTC. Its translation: CASSPNLETVNYGYTF.

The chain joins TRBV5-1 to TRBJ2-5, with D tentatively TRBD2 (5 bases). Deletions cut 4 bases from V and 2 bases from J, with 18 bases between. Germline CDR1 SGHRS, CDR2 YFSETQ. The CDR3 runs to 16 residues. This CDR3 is CASSGGTTFGQETQYF. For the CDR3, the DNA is TGCGCCAGCAGCGGAGGAACTACCTTTGGACAAGAGACCCAGTACTTC.

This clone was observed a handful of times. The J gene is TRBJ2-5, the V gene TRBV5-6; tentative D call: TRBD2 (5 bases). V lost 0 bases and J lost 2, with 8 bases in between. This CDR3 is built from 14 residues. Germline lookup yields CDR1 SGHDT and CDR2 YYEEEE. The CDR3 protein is CASSLGLNQETQYF. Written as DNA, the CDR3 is TGTGCCAGCAGCTTGGGACTAAATCAAGAGACCCAGTACTTC.

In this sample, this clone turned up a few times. The CDR3 reads CASGLWVGLAETTDTQYF. CDR3 in DNA: TGTGCTAGTGGTTTGTGGGTAGGACTAGCGGAGACCACAGATACGCAGTATTTT. The chain has TRBV12-5 and TRBJ2-3; TRBD2 matches at 10 bases. This CDR3 comprises 18 residues. V trimming: 2 bases; J trimming: 2 bases; junction bases outside the gene matches: 10. The germline V gene encodes CDR1 LGHNT and CDR2 FRNRAP. Full variable domain (rest looked up from reference TRBV12-5 and TRBJ2-3): DARVTQTPRHKVTEMGQEVTMRCQPILGHNTVFWYRQTMMQGLELLAYFRNRAPLDDSGMPKDRFSAEMPDATLATLKIQPSEPRDSAVYFCASGLWVGLAETTDTQYFGPGTRLTVL.

CDR3: CASNAAWDSGAYGYTF. The CDR3 DNA follows: TGTGCCAGCAACGCCGCGTGGGACAGTGGAGCTTATGGCTACACCTTC. The rearrangement joins TRBV9 to TRBJ1-2, with TRBD1 matching over 7 bases. Trimming at V came to 6 bases and at J to 5 bases, leaving 16 bases not matched to a gene. The CDR3 length is 16 residues. Germline-derived CDR1 and CDR2 are SGDLS and YYNGEE.

As DNA, the CDR3 is TGTGCCAGCAGTGTTAGGACTACAGATACGCAGTATTTT. It is translated as CASSVRTTDTQYF. V and J are TRBV6-1 and TRBJ2-3; D is possibly TRBD2 (5 bases). Germline V CDR1 and CDR2: MNHNS, SASEGT. The CDR3 consists of 13 residues. V was shortened by 4 bases and J by 3 bases, with 8 bases between the two germline ends.

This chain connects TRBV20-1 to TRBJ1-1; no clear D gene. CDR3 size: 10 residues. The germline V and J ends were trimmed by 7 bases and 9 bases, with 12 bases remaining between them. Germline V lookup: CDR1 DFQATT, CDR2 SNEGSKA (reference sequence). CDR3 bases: TGCAGTGTACGCGGGTGGAAAGCTTTCTTT. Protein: CSVRGWKAFF.

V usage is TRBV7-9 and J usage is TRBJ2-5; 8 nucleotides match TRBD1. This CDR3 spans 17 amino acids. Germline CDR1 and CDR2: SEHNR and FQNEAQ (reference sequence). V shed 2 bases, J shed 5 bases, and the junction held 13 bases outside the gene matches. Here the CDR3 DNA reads TGTGCCAGCAGCTTATTAACAGGACAGGGTGCTCTGGAGACCCAGTACTTC. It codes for CASSLLTGQGALETQYF. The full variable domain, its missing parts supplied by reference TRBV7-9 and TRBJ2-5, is DTGVSQNPRHKITKRGQNVTFRCDPISEHNRLYWYRQTLGQGPEFLTYFQNEAQLEKSRLLSDRFSAERPKGSFSTLEIQRTEQGDSAMYLCASSLLTGQGALETQYFGPGTRLLVL.

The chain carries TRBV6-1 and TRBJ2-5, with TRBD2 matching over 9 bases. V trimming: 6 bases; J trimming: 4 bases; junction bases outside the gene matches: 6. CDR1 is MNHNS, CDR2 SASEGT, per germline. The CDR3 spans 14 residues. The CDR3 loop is CASRLAGVRETQYF. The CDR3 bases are TGTGCCAGCAGATTAGCGGGAGTAAGAGAGACCCAGTACTTC.

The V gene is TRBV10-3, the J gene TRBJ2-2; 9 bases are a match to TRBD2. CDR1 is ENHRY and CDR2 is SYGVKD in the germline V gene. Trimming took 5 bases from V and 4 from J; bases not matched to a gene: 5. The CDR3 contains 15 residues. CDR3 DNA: TGTGCCATCAGTCGGACTAGCGATAGCACCGGGGAGCTGTTTTTT. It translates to CAISRTSDSTGELFF.

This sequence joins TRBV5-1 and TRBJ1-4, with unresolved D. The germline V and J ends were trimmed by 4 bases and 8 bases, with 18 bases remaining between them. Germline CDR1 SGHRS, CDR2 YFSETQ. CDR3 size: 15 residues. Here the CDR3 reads CASSLGIGREEKLFF. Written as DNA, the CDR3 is TGCGCCAGCAGCCTGGGGATTGGGAGGGAGGAAAAACTGTTTTTT.

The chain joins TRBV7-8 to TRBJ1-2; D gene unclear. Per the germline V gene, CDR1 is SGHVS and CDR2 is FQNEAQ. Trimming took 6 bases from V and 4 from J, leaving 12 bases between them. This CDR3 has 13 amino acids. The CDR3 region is CASSLQDLYGYTF. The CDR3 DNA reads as TGTGCCAGCAGTCTCCAGGATCTCTATGGCTACACCTTC. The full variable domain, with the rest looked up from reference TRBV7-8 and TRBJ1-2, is GAGVSQSPRYKVAKRGQDVALRCDPISGHVSLFWYQQALGQGPEFLTYFQNEAQLDKSGLPSDRFFAERPEGSVSTLKIQRTQQEDSAVYLCASSLQDLYGYTFGSGTRLTVV.

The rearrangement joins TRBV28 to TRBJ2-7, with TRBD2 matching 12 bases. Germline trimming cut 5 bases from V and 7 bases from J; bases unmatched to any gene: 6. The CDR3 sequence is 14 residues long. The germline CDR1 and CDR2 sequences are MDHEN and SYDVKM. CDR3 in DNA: TGTGCCAGCAGTCGACTAGCGGGAGTGGGTGAGCAGTACTTC. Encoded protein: CASSRLAGVGEQYF.

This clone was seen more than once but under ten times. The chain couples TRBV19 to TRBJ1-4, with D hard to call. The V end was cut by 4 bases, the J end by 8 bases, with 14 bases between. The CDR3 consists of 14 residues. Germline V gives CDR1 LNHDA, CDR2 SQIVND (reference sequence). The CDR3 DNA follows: TGTGCCAGTAGTAGACATAATAGCGACGAAAAACTGTTTTTT. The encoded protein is CASSRHNSDEKLFF.

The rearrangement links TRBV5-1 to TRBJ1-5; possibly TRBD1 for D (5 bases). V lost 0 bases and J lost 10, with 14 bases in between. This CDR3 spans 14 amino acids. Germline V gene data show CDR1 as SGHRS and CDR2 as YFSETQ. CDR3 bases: TGCGCCAGCAGCTTGGGTCAGGGCCCATTCCCCCAGCATTTT. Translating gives CASSLGQGPFPQHF.

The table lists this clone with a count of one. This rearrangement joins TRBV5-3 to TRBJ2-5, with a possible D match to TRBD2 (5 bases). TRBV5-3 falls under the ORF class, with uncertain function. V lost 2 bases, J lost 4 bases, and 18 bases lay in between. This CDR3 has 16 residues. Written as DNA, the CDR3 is TGTGCCAGAAGCTTAGAGGCTAGCCGTCGTGGAGAGACCCAGTACTTC. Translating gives CARSLEASRRGETQYF.

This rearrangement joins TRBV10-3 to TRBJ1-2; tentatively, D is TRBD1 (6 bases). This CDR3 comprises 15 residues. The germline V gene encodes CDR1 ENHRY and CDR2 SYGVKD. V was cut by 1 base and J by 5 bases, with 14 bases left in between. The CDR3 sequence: CAISELDSRLYGYTF. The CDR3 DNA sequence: TGTGCCATCAGTGAGTTGGACAGTCGCCTATATGGCTACACCTTC.

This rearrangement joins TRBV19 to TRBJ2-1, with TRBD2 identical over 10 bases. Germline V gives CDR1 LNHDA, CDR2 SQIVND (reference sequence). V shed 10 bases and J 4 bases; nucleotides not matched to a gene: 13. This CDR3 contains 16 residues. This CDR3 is CATLSQLAGAYNEQFF. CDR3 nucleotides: TGTGCCACCTTATCCCAGCTAGCGGGGGCTTACAATGAGCAGTTCTTC.

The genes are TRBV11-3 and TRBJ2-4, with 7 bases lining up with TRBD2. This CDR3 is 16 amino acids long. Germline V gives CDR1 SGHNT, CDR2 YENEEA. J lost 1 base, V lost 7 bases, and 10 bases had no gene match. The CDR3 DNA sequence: TGTGCCAGCATCTGGTCAGGACTAGACGCCAAAAACATTCAGTACTTC. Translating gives CASIWSGLDAKNIQYF.

CDR3 nucleotides: TGTGCCAGCAGGAGGACAGGGACAACCTACGAGCAGTACTTC. Its protein is CASRRTGTTYEQYF. The V call is TRBV2, the J call TRBJ2-7, with 8 bases aligning to TRBD1. CDR3 length: 14 residues. Germline V lookup: CDR1 SNHLY, CDR2 FYNNEI. The V and J ends lost 6 bases and 2 bases, in that order; junction bases with no gene match: 6.